This TCR beta chain was recovered during a study of blood T cell repertoires in COVID-19. The junction had 4 bases not matched to a gene; V was cut back by 2 bases and J by 0 bases. Germline values: CDR1 SGHRS, CDR2 YFSETQ. The CDR3 has 16 amino acids. Only in-frame clones appear in the TCRdb table, and some are missing; sequencing was by immunoSEQ multiplex PCR. The data hold a few hundred thousand clones, with 70% to 90% observed a single time. Two consecutive negative NP/OP PCR tests, clearance, or resolved symptoms defined Cohort 3 recovery. The receptor comes from a man between 25 and 39 years old who had recovered from COVID-19. Sequenced material: PBMCs or T cells enriched from blood (not recorded which). The gene calls are TRBV5-1 and TRBJ2-3, with 9 bases fitting TRBD2. CDR3 protein: CASSLDSGGSTDTQYF. CDR3 DNA: TGCGCCAGCAGCTTAGATAGCGGGGGCAGCACAGATACGCAGTATTTT.